This is a list of T cell receptor beta chains from one sample in a study of shared clonotypes between healthy human individuals. The protocol was immunoSEQ multiplex PCR, while the TCRdb copy is restricted to in-frame clones and leaves out a portion. This sample has about 2 million clones, with around 96% found just once. Material for sequencing was naive CD8+ T cells sorted from blood. The origin of the receptors is a man aged 18 to 29 in good health. CDR3s include the opening cysteine and the closing phenylalanine or tryptophan. The order of the fields is J gene, D gene, V gene, clone size, CDR3 DNA, CDR3 protein. D genes are given only for firm matches. The listing skips clone size in some rows; elsewhere it reads once, few, many or a size class.

J gene: TRBJ2-2; D gene: NA; V gene: TRBV21-1; clone size: NA; CDR3 DNA: TGTGCCAGCAGCTCCCCTCCGTACAGGGACACCGGGGAGCTGTTTTTT; CDR3 protein: CASSSPPYRDTGELFF
J gene: TRBJ2-7; D gene: NA; V gene: TRBV4-1; clone size: once; CDR3 DNA: TGCGCCAGCAGCCACGTTGGCGGCCATTCCTACGAGCAGTACTTC; CDR3 protein: CASSHVGGHSYEQYF
J gene: TRBJ1-1; D gene: TRBD1; V gene: TRBV7-8; clone size: NA; CDR3 DNA: TGTGCCAGCAGCTTAGTAAGGGGGCTGGGCACTGAAGCTTTCTTT; CDR3 protein: CASSLVRGLGTEAFF
J gene: TRBJ2-7; D gene: TRBD1; V gene: TRBV30; clone size: once; CDR3 DNA: TGTGCCTGGAGTCCGGACAGGGTACCCTACGAGCAGTACTTC; CDR3 protein: CAWSPDRVPYEQYF
J gene: TRBJ2-2; D gene: NA; V gene: TRBV10-1; clone size: once; CDR3 DNA: TGCGCCAGCAGTGATGGGTTGACAGGAGGGTACCCGAACACCGGGGAGCTGTTTTTT; CDR3 protein: CASSDGLTGGYPNTGELFF
J gene: TRBJ2-7; D gene: NA; V gene: TRBV28; clone size: NA; CDR3 DNA: TGTGCCAGCAGTTCCCCCGCGAGAGACGAGCAGTACTTC; CDR3 protein: CASSSPARDEQYF
J gene: TRBJ1-4; D gene: NA; V gene: TRBV29-1; clone size: few; CDR3 DNA: TGCAGCACGAGACAGTCAACTAATGAAAAACTGTTTTTT; CDR3 protein: CSTRQSTNEKLFF
J gene: TRBJ1-2; D gene: NA; V gene: TRBV9; clone size: NA; CDR3 DNA: TGTGCCAGCAGCGAAACCGGGACGGCTAACTATGGCTACACCTTC; CDR3 protein: CASSETGTANYGYTF
J gene: TRBJ1-2; D gene: NA; V gene: TRBV6-5; clone size: NA; CDR3 DNA: TGTGCCAGCAGTTACTCGAAGGGGACGGGCTATGGCTACACCTTC; CDR3 protein: CASSYSKGTGYGYTF
J gene: TRBJ2-1; D gene: NA; V gene: TRBV2; clone size: NA; CDR3 DNA: TGTGCCAGCAATCTCGGACCGATGAGCTCCTACAATGAGCAGTTCTTC; CDR3 protein: CASNLGPMSSYNEQFF
J gene: TRBJ1-1; D gene: NA; V gene: TRBV20-1; clone size: NA; CDR3 DNA: TGCAGTGCTGGTGGACTCTCTGAAGCTTTCTTT; CDR3 protein: CSAGGLSEAFF
J gene: TRBJ2-2; D gene: TRBD1; V gene: TRBV7-9; clone size: NA; CDR3 DNA: TGTGCCAGTTCCTCGGAAAGACAGGGGGGCACCGGGGAGCTGTTTTTT; CDR3 protein: CASSSERQGGTGELFF
J gene: TRBJ2-1; D gene: NA; V gene: TRBV6-5; clone size: NA; CDR3 DNA: TGTGCCAGCAGTCCCGGGCTTCGGAATGAGCAGTTCTTC; CDR3 protein: CASSPGLRNEQFF
J gene: TRBJ1-1; D gene: TRBD1; V gene: TRBV7-9; clone size: once; CDR3 DNA: TGTGCCAGCAGCTACCTCGGGACAGGGAACACTGAAGCTTTCTTT; CDR3 protein: CASSYLGTGNTEAFF
J gene: TRBJ2-7; D gene: TRBD1; V gene: TRBV7-9; clone size: NA; CDR3 DNA: TGTGCCAGCAGCTTAGTCCCTGGACAGGGTTACGAGCAGTACTTC; CDR3 protein: CASSLVPGQGYEQYF
J gene: TRBJ2-5; D gene: TRBD1; V gene: TRBV10-1; clone size: NA; CDR3 DNA: TGCGCCAGCAGTGATGGACAGGGAGGCCAAGAGACCCAGTACTTC; CDR3 protein: CASSDGQGGQETQYF
J gene: TRBJ1-6; D gene: TRBD1; V gene: TRBV23-1; clone size: NA; CDR3 DNA: TGCGCCAGCAGTCAATCGGGGACAGCTAATTCACCCCTCCACTTT; CDR3 protein: CASSQSGTANSPLHF
J gene: TRBJ1-6; D gene: TRBD1; V gene: TRBV27; clone size: NA; CDR3 DNA: TGTGCCAGCAGGACAGGGGGAACATTTGTGAATTCACCCCTCCACTTT; CDR3 protein: CASRTGGTFVNSPLHF
J gene: TRBJ1-4; D gene: TRBD1; V gene: TRBV18; clone size: NA; CDR3 DNA: TGTGCCAGCTCACCCCGGGACAGCGCTGCAACTAATGAAAAACTGTTTTTT; CDR3 protein: CASSPRDSAATNEKLFF
J gene: TRBJ2-7; D gene: TRBD1; V gene: TRBV9; clone size: once; CDR3 DNA: TGTGCCAGCAGCAGAGTGACGGGGACAGGCTACGAGCAGTACTTC; CDR3 protein: CASSRVTGTGYEQYF
J gene: TRBJ2-3; D gene: TRBD2; V gene: TRBV7-6; clone size: NA; CDR3 DNA: TGTGCCAGCAGCTTAGATCCTAGCGGGGGGGTCCACACAGATACGCAGTATTTT; CDR3 protein: CASSLDPSGGVHTDTQYF
J gene: TRBJ1-5; D gene: NA; V gene: TRBV4-1; clone size: NA; CDR3 DNA: TGCGCCAGCAGCCAAGATCAGGGAGCCCTAAATCAGCCCCAGCATTTT; CDR3 protein: CASSQDQGALNQPQHF
J gene: TRBJ2-7; D gene: TRBD1; V gene: TRBV11-2; clone size: NA; CDR3 DNA: TGTGCCAGCAGCTTAGTCACCGGGACAGCCTACGAGCAGTACTTC; CDR3 protein: CASSLVTGTAYEQYF
J gene: TRBJ2-5; D gene: NA; V gene: TRBV6-1; clone size: NA; CDR3 DNA: TGTGCCAGCAGTCAATGGGTGACAGACCAAGAGACCCAGTACTTC; CDR3 protein: CASSQWVTDQETQYF
J gene: TRBJ1-4; D gene: NA; V gene: TRBV27; clone size: once; CDR3 DNA: TGTGCCAGCAGTTCACAGCTTGGGGAAAAACTGTTTTTT; CDR3 protein: CASSSQLGEKLFF
J gene: TRBJ2-1; D gene: NA; V gene: TRBV7-9; clone size: NA; CDR3 DNA: TGTGCCAGCAGCTTAGCGGGGGCGACCAAATACAATGAGCAGTTCTTC; CDR3 protein: CASSLAGATKYNEQFF
J gene: TRBJ2-1; D gene: TRBD2; V gene: TRBV9; clone size: NA; CDR3 DNA: TGTGCCAGCGGGAGGGAGCAGGAGAGGCAGTTCTTC; CDR3 protein: CASGREQERQFF
J gene: TRBJ1-5; D gene: NA; V gene: TRBV27; clone size: NA; CDR3 DNA: TGTGCCAGCAGCAAACAAGGCGCCCTAAATCAGCCCCAGCATTTT; CDR3 protein: CASSKQGALNQPQHF
J gene: TRBJ1-5; D gene: NA; V gene: TRBV2; clone size: NA; CDR3 DNA: TGTGCCAGCAGTGAATGGGGTTCGGAGAATCAGCCCCAGCATTTT; CDR3 protein: CASSEWGSENQPQHF
J gene: TRBJ2-1; D gene: NA; V gene: TRBV2; clone size: few; CDR3 DNA: TGTGCCAGCAGCTCGGGACCAACATACAATGAGCAGTTCTTC; CDR3 protein: CASSSGPTYNEQFF
J gene: TRBJ2-7; D gene: NA; V gene: TRBV4-1; clone size: few; CDR3 DNA: TGCGCCAGCAGCCAAGGGTCCTACGAGCAGTACTTC; CDR3 protein: CASSQGSYEQYF
J gene: TRBJ2-3; D gene: NA; V gene: TRBV6-5; clone size: NA; CDR3 DNA: TGTGCCAGCAGTTACAGAGGCACAGATACGCAGTATTTT; CDR3 protein: CASSYRGTDTQYF
J gene: TRBJ2-1; D gene: NA; V gene: TRBV28; clone size: NA; CDR3 DNA: TGTGCCAGCAGTTTCACGGACTACAATGAGCAGTTCTTC; CDR3 protein: CASSFTDYNEQFF
J gene: TRBJ2-2; D gene: NA; V gene: TRBV29-1; clone size: once; CDR3 DNA: TGCAGCGTACTGGGTTGGGCGGACACCGGGGAGCTGTTTTTT; CDR3 protein: CSVLGWADTGELFF
J gene: TRBJ2-7; D gene: NA; V gene: TRBV5-1; clone size: NA; CDR3 DNA: TGCGCCAGCAGCCCCTCGGGAGACCCCTACGAGCAGTACTTC; CDR3 protein: CASSPSGDPYEQYF
J gene: TRBJ2-7; D gene: TRBD1; V gene: TRBV27; clone size: NA; CDR3 DNA: TGTGCCAGCAGTTTAGGACCCCAGGGGGTCTCCTACGAGCAGTACTTC; CDR3 protein: CASSLGPQGVSYEQYF
J gene: TRBJ2-3; D gene: TRBD2; V gene: TRBV10-2; clone size: NA; CDR3 DNA: TGCGCCAGTAAGTTGGGGCTAGCGGGCTCGTGGATCACAGATACGCAGTATTTT; CDR3 protein: CASKLGLAGSWITDTQYF
J gene: TRBJ1-4; D gene: NA; V gene: TRBV7-9; clone size: once; CDR3 DNA: TGTGCCAGCAGCCAATCCTTCTCGGCTGCAACTAATGAAAAACTGTTTTTT; CDR3 protein: CASSQSFSAATNEKLFF
J gene: TRBJ2-5; D gene: TRBD2; V gene: TRBV7-2; clone size: NA; CDR3 DNA: TGTGCCAGCAGCTTGGGACTAGCGGGAGGTCAAGAGACCCAGTACTTC; CDR3 protein: CASSLGLAGGQETQYF
J gene: TRBJ2-2; D gene: NA; V gene: TRBV6-5; clone size: NA; CDR3 DNA: TGTGCCAGCAGTTATTATACGGGTCCCGCCACCGGGGAGCTGTTTTTT; CDR3 protein: CASSYYTGPATGELFF
J gene: TRBJ1-2; D gene: NA; V gene: TRBV9; clone size: few; CDR3 DNA: TGTGCCAGCAGCGTAGGGGAGGGTGGCTACACCTTC; CDR3 protein: CASSVGEGGYTF
J gene: TRBJ1-2; D gene: TRBD1; V gene: TRBV5-6; clone size: NA; CDR3 DNA: TGTGCCAGCAGTGGACAGGGGTTTCGGGGCTACACCTTC; CDR3 protein: CASSGQGFRGYTF
J gene: TRBJ1-4; D gene: NA; V gene: TRBV9; clone size: NA; CDR3 DNA: TGTGCCAGCAGCCCCCCTGGTCGGATTCAACTGTTTTTT; CDR3 protein: CASSPPGRIQLFF
J gene: TRBJ1-1; D gene: NA; V gene: TRBV10-2; clone size: NA; CDR3 DNA: TGCGCCAGCAGTGATTTAAGGGGTACTGAAGCTTTCTTT; CDR3 protein: CASSDLRGTEAFF
J gene: TRBJ2-5; D gene: NA; V gene: TRBV18; clone size: NA; CDR3 DNA: TGTGCCAGCTCACCCACGGCGACAGCCCAAGAGACCCAGTACTTC; CDR3 protein: CASSPTATAQETQYF
J gene: TRBJ2-7; D gene: NA; V gene: TRBV5-6; clone size: NA; CDR3 DNA: TGTGCCAGCAGCTTGGGGGCGGGCACCTACGAGCAGTACTTC; CDR3 protein: CASSLGAGTYEQYF
J gene: TRBJ2-1; D gene: NA; V gene: TRBV5-6; clone size: NA; CDR3 DNA: TGTGCCAGCAGCTTGGGCGAGCCTCAGTTCTTC; CDR3 protein: CASSLGEPQFF
J gene: TRBJ2-7; D gene: TRBD2; V gene: TRBV11-2; clone size: once; CDR3 DNA: TGTGCCAGCAGCTTAGGGGGGCCGGGACTAGCGGAAGACGAGCAGTACTTC; CDR3 protein: CASSLGGPGLAEDEQYF
J gene: TRBJ2-1; D gene: NA; V gene: TRBV4-1; clone size: NA; CDR3 DNA: TGCGCCAGCAGCCAAGTAGGCTTCGGCCATGAGCAGTTCTTC; CDR3 protein: CASSQVGFGHEQFF
J gene: TRBJ2-5; D gene: TRBD2; V gene: TRBV15; clone size: NA; CDR3 DNA: TGTGCCACCAAGGGCGGGAGGTACCAAGAGACCCAGTACTTC; CDR3 protein: CATKGGRYQETQYF
J gene: TRBJ2-1; D gene: TRBD2; V gene: TRBV4-3; clone size: NA; CDR3 DNA: TGCGCCAGCAGCCAAGATTGGCGGGAGGGCCCCTACAATGAGCAGTTCTTC; CDR3 protein: CASSQDWREGPYNEQFF
J gene: TRBJ1-1; D gene: NA; V gene: TRBV13; clone size: NA; CDR3 DNA: TGTGCCAGCAGCTCCCGGGGGAGCTTGCAGAACACTGAAGCTTTCTTT; CDR3 protein: CASSSRGSLQNTEAFF